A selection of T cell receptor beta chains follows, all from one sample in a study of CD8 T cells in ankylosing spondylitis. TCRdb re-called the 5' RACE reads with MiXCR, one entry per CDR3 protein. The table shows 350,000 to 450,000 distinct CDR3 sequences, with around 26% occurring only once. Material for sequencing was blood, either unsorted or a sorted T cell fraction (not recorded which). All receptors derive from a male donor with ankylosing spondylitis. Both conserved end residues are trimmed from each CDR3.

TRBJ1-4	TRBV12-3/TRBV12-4	ASSFLSGEKEKLF
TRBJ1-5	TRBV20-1	SAIGPGGSYSNQPQH
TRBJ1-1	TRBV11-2	ASRPVGQGNTEAF
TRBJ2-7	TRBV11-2	ASSSVGGSMGGEQY
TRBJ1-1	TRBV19	ASRPPGDTEAF
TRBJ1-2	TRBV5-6	ASSAGTDTNYGYT
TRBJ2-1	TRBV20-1	SATAAYNEQF
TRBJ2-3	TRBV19	ASSGGINTDTQY
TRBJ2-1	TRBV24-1	ATSDTPSEQF
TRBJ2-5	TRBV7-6	ASSLVTGTETQY
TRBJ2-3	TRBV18	ASSPGTGGLGTDTQY
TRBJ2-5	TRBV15	ATSRVRDYSQTQY
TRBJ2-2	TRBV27	ASSLRQIGPGELF
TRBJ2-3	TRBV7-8	ASSPHGRVGTDTQY
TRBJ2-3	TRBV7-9	ASSNQGREVSDTQY
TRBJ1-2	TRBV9	ASSVGGGYT
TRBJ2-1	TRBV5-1	ASSPFGDRRQF
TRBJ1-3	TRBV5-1	ASSPGGGGASGNTIY
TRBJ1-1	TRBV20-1	SAREQGRTEAF
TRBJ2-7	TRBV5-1	ASRLSYEQY
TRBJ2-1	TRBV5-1	ASSWSGSSYNEQF
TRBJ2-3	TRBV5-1	ASSLQGEGDTQY
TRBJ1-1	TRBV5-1	ASSPEGNTEAF
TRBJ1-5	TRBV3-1	ASSFPDRGLQPQH
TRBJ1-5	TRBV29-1	SVGSDRGPQH
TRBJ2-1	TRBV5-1	ASSAGSGDSSYNEQF
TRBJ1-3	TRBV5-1	ASSLDTGISGNTIY
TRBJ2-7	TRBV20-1	SASLLRAWFRYEQY
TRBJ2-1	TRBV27	ASSSGRLVPYNEQF
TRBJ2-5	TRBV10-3	AISARDSQETQY
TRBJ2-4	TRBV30	AWEIAKNIQY
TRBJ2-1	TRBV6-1	ASWTSGSSYNEQF
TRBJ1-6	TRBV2	ASRWDLNSPLH
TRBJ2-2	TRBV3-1	ASSQFLVGSTGELF
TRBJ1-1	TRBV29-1	SVEEQPNTEAF
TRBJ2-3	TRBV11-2	ASSLIAGYTDTQY